The rows below give T cell receptor beta chains drawn from one sample of a study of circulating tumor DNA in untreated peripheral T-cell lymphoma. Libraries were prepared by immunoSEQ multiplex PCR; TCRdb keeps only in-frame clonotypes and omits some of them. This table has 420 or so clones, approximately 85% appearing once. Specimen: cell-free DNA from blood serum. The origin of the receptors is a human donor with peripheral T-cell lymphoma. The CDR3 runs from the conserved cysteine through the conserved F or W. The order of the fields is J gene, CDR3 length, D gene, clone size, V gene, CDR3 DNA, CDR3 protein. The D gene is left open where the match is weak. Expanded clones are given a class, and other clones once, few, many or no size at all.

TRBJ2-1 15 NA NA TRBV30 TGTGCCTGGACCCAAGCGGACAACTCCTACAATGAGCAGTTCTTC CAWTQADNSYNEQFF
TRBJ2-2 14 NA NA TRBV6-5 TGTGCCAGCAGTTACCCTACCGGCTCCGGGGAGCTGTTTTTT CASSYPTGSGELFF
TRBJ2-7 13 TRBD1 NA TRBV4-1 TGTGCCAGCAGCCAAGAGCCAGGGGGCGAGCAGTACTTC CASSQEPGGEQYF
TRBJ1-6 15 TRBD1 NA TRBV6-5 TGTGCCAGCGGACAGGGACGCTCCTATAATTCACCCCTCCACTTT CASGQGRSYNSPLHF
TRBJ2-7 12 TRBD1 NA TRBV6-5 TGTGCCAGCAGGGGGACAGCTTTAAAGCAGTACTTC CASRGTALKQYF
TRBJ2-7 14 NA NA TRBV9 TGTGCCAGCAGCCCACGGACCCACTCCTACGAGCAGTACTTC CASSPRTHSYEQYF
TRBJ2-7 17 TRBD2 once TRBV2 TGTGCCAGCAGTGAAGATTATCGGGGGGGGAGCTCCTACGAGCAGTACTTC CASSEDYRGGSSYEQYF
TRBJ2-5 14 TRBD1 NA TRBV28 TGTGCCAGCAGTTTCCTGACAGGGAAAGAGACCCAGTACTTC CASSFLTGKETQYF
TRBJ1-2 11 NA NA TRBV30 TGTGCCTGGAGCCCGGGGTCGGGCTACACCTTC CAWSPGSGYTF
TRBJ2-1 13 NA NA TRBV19 TGTGCCAGTAGTTCGTCTAACGGGAATGAGCAGTTCTTC CASSSSNGNEQFF
TRBJ1-6 15 NA NA TRBV10-1 TGCGCCAGCAGTGAGTCCTGGGAAGGGGATTCACCCCTCCACTTT CASSESWEGDSPLHF
TRBJ1-4 19 TRBD1 once TRBV7-8 TGTGCCAGCAGCTTAGAATTGACAGGGGCGGCCGCAACTAATGAAAAACTGTTTTTT CASSLELTGAAATNEKLFF
TRBJ2-2 12 NA NA TRBV9 TGTGCCAGCAGCGTAGCCACCGGGGAGCTGTTTTTT CASSVATGELFF
TRBJ2-2 16 TRBD2 NA TRBV7-8 TGTGCCAGCAGCTTAGCCGCTAGCGGGGGTACCGGGGAGCTGTTTTTT CASSLAASGGTGELFF
TRBJ2-7 13 NA NA TRBV15 TGTGCCACCAGCAGAGAGGCCTCCTACGAGCAGTACTTC CATSREASYEQYF
TRBJ1-4 15 NA once TRBV5-5 TGTGCCAGCAGCGCCTTAGGAGCAACTAATGAAAAACTGTTTTTT CASSALGATNEKLFF
TRBJ2-5 15 TRBD2 few TRBV6-4 TGTGCCCGTCTCTTGGCGGGGGGCGGTGGGGAGACCCAGTACTTC CARLLAGGGGETQYF
TRBJ1-6 14 NA once TRBV27 TGTGCCAGCAGTTTGAGCCAGATTAATTCACCCCTCCACTTT CASSLSQINSPLHF
TRBJ2-7 12 NA NA TRBV11-3 TGTGCCAGCAGCTCTAGCCTGGGGGAGCAGTACTTC CASSSSLGEQYF
TRBJ1-4 15 TRBD1 NA TRBV10-3 TGTGCCATCAGCGCGGGACAGGGGAGAGGTGAAAAACTGTTTTTT CAISAGQGRGEKLFF
TRBJ1-1 14 NA few TRBV5-1 TGCGCCAGCAGGCAACAGGAAGCGAACACTGAAGCTTTCTTT CASRQQEANTEAFF
TRBJ1-2 15 NA NA TRBV4-3 TGCGCCAGCAGCCAAGAAGAAGGCAGGGTAGACGGCTACACCTTC CASSQEEGRVDGYTF
TRBJ1-1 14 NA NA TRBV27 TGTGCCAGCAGTTCCCAAGGGGGGTCCACTGAAGCTTTCTTT CASSSQGGSTEAFF